This T cell receptor beta chain appears in the sequencing data of a study of cytotoxic CD8 clonotypes in ibrutinib-treated CLL. From germline, CDR1 is SNHLY and CDR2 FYNNEI. Trimming left V 3 bases short and J 5 bases short, with 13 bases between. The CDR3 is made up of 14 amino acids. Deep sequencing aimed at 1 in 200,000 to 1 in 1 million T cells' resolution. Sequencing used immunoSEQ multiplex PCR; TCRdb keeps in-frame clones, though not all of them. The table has 250,000 or so clones, under 75% seen once. This chain joins TRBV2 and TRBJ1-2; a possible D gene is TRBD1 (5 bases). The sequencing used PBMCs, collected after 24 months of ibrutinib treatment. The TCR comes from a human donor with chronic lymphocytic leukemia. This chain's CDR3 is CASSERGLGYGYTF. CDR3 bases: TGTGCCAGCAGTGAGCGGGGCCTCGGGTATGGCTACACCTTC.